This T cell receptor beta chain comes out of a study of T cell changes during pregnancy in multiple sclerosis. Germline CDR1 reads LGHNA; CDR2 reads YSLEER. V lost 0 bases and J lost 4, with 12 bases in between. This CDR3 contains 16 residues. Sequencing was performed with immunoSEQ multiplex PCR; in TCRdb, only in-frame clones are kept and a portion is missing. The sample lists 55,000 to 85,000 clones, roughly 89% seen once, with 2% in the top ten. The chain joins TRBV4-3 to TRBJ2-2; D gene unclear. The source material was peripheral blood, sampled in the second trimester of pregnancy. The sequence came from a female donor with multiple sclerosis, enrolled in a pregnancy study. The CDR3 DNA reads as TGCGCCAGCAGCCAAGACGGTCTCTTGTTCACCGGGGAGCTGTTTTTT. It codes for CASSQDGLLFTGELFF.